Each of the 25 T cell receptor beta chains below was sequenced from the same sample in a study of CD8 T cells in ankylosing spondylitis. TCRdb re-derived calls from the 5' RACE reads in MiXCR, one entry per CDR3 protein. This table has a few hundred thousand distinct CDR3 sequences, 24% appearing once. The material sequenced was blood, either unsorted or a sorted T cell fraction (not recorded which). Receptor source: a male donor with ankylosing spondylitis or in good health (not recorded which).

This clonotype was counted a few times. The chain has TRBV20-1 and TRBJ1-2; the match to TRBD1 covers 8 bases. Germline values: CDR1 DFQATT, CDR2 SNEGSKA (reference sequence). V shed 0 bases, J shed 7 bases, and the junction held 4 bases outside the gene matches. This CDR3 contains 13 residues. DNA for the CDR3: TGCAGTGCTAGAGAGACAGGGGCCGGTGGCTACACCTTC. Translating it yields CSARETGAGGYTF.

This chain links TRBV18 with TRBJ2-7; D is uncertain. CDR1 is KGHSH, CDR2 LQKENI, per germline. The length of the CDR3 is 15 residues. V was cut by 0 bases and J by 3 bases, with 12 bases left in between. CDR3 amino acids: CASSPPSTGDYEQYF. The CDR3 DNA reads TGTGCCAGCTCACCACCGTCGACGGGTGACTACGAGCAGTACTTC.

The genes are TRBV12-3 or TRBV12-4 and TRBJ2-7; the D gene is possibly TRBD2 (7 bases). V was shortened by 5 bases and J by 0 bases, with 17 bases between the two germline ends. The CDR3 covers 16 residues. CDR3 loop: CASSPLQGGGSYEQYF. DNA of the CDR3: TGTGCCAGCAGTCCACTGCAGGGAGGGGGCTCCTACGAGCAGTACTTC.

The chain couples TRBV12-3 or TRBV12-4 to TRBJ2-5, with TRBD1 identical over 7 bases. The CDR3 sequence is 15 residues long. The J segment lost 4 bases and the V segment lost 5 bases, leaving 10 bases of the junction unmatched. The CDR3 DNA is TGTGCCAGCAGTGGTTTTAAGACAGGGAGAGAGACCCAGTACTTC. Its protein is CASSGFKTGRETQYF.

CDR3 nucleotide sequence: TGTGCCATCAGTCCAGCGGACGAGGCGGAGACCCAGTACTTC. The encoded protein is CAISPADEAETQYF. This chain joins TRBV10-3 and TRBJ2-5; tentatively, D is TRBD2 (5 bases). V was cut by 5 bases and J by 5 bases, with 15 bases left in between. The CDR3 covers 14 residues. Germline CDR1 reads ENHRY; CDR2 reads SYGVKD.

This clonotype was counted a few times. V is TRBV7-6 and J is TRBJ2-1; D is uncertain. The CDR3 extends over 11 amino acids. CDR1 is SGHVS and CDR2 is FNYEAQ in the germline V gene. Trimming removed 5 bases at V and 7 bases at J, with 6 bases between. The CDR3 reads CASSHGNEQFF. CDR3 nucleotides: TGTGCCAGCAGCCATGGAAATGAGCAGTTCTTC.

This chain links TRBV4-1 with TRBJ2-7, with 13 bases that match TRBD2. The CDR3 is made up of 16 amino acids. V lost 3 bases, J lost 2 bases, and 4 bases stayed unmatched. Looked up from germline, CDR1 is MGHRA and CDR2 is YSYEKL. In nucleotides, the CDR3 is TGCGCCAGCAGCCACCCGGGACTAGCGGGGACCTACGAGCAGTACTTC. Amino acids: CASSHPGLAGTYEQYF.

A few counts support this clonotype. The gene calls are TRBV20-1 and TRBJ1-1; D perhaps matches TRBD1 (6 bases). Trimming shortened V by 6 bases and J by 0 bases, and 8 bases separated the two germline ends. The CDR3 consists of 12 residues. Germline V gene sequence: CDR1 DFQATT, CDR2 SNEGSKA (reference sequence). In DNA form, the CDR3 reads TGCAGTGCAGAGGGGGTGAACACTGAAGCTTTCTTT. Protein product: CSAEGVNTEAFF.

The chain carries TRBV10-3 and TRBJ2-7, with D unresolved. CDR1 is ENHRY and CDR2 is SYGVKD in the germline V gene. This CDR3 spans 14 amino acids. Trimming took off 3 bases at V and 2 bases at J, with 11 bases between the two ends. CDR3 loop: CAISEQLGPYEQYF. The CDR3 DNA is TGTGCCATCAGTGAACAGTTAGGGCCCTACGAGCAGTACTTC.

The rearrangement joins TRBV20-1 to TRBJ1-3; TRBD1 aligns across 8 bases. This CDR3 contains 14 residues. J was trimmed by 4 bases and V by 5 bases; bases with no gene match: 7. CDR1 and CDR2 from the germline V gene are DFQATT and SNEGSKA (reference sequence). CDR3 in amino acids: CSAGQGAGGNTIYF. CDR3 nucleotides: TGCAGTGCTGGTCAGGGGGCAGGAGGAAACACCATATATTTT.

This clonotype was detected many times. The V and J genes are TRBV10-3 and TRBJ2-2; tentatively, D is TRBD1 (6 bases). The CDR3 is 13 amino acids. The V and J ends lost 8 bases and 4 bases respectively, with 11 bases between them. Germline CDR1 ENHRY, CDR2 SYGVKD. CDR3: CAIQGQFTGELFF. The CDR3 coding sequence is TGTGCCATCCAAGGACAGTTCACCGGGGAGCTGTTTTTT.

The table lists this clonotype with many counts. Here the CDR3 reads CASSQSGTGAGEQYF. Written as DNA, the CDR3 is TGCGCCAGCAGCCAATCGGGGACTGGAGCCGGGGAGCAGTACTTC. The V and J genes are TRBV5-1 and TRBJ2-7, with D possibly TRBD2 on 6 matching bases. Germline assignment: CDR1 SGHRS and CDR2 YFSETQ. CDR3 length equals 15 residues. V gave up 4 bases and J gave up 7 bases, with 21 bases separating them.

This clonotype has ten or more counts. The chain employs TRBV5-6 and TRBJ2-3; the D gene could be TRBD1 or TRBD2 (5 bases each). CDR3 length: 13 residues. Germline CDR1 SGHDT, CDR2 YYEEEE. The V gene lost 6 bases and the J gene lost 5 bases, with 13 bases spanning the gap. CDR3 bases: TGTGCCAGCACCGAAAGAGGGGAAGATACGCAGTATTTT. Translation: CASTERGEDTQYF.

The genes are TRBV12-3 or TRBV12-4 and TRBJ1-2; possibly TRBD1 for D (5 bases). V was pared by 0 bases and J by 8 bases, with 13 bases between. The CDR3 consists of 14 residues. CDR3 loop: CASSLAQTVGGYTF. The CDR3, as DNA: TGTGCCAGCAGTTTAGCCCAGACAGTTGGGGGCTACACCTTC.

Details on this clonotype: A read error may account for a junction end that differs from germline. This chain connects TRBV6-1 to TRBJ2-5, with no clear D. CDR3 size: 15 residues. Per the germline V gene, CDR1 is MNHNS and CDR2 is SASEGT. CDR3 sequence reads: CASRQQIRAEETQYF. Written as DNA, the CDR3 is TGTGCCAGCAGGCAACAGATCCGTGCTGAAGAAACCCAGTACTTC.

J is TRBJ2-1 and V is TRBV20-1, with D perhaps matching TRBD2 (5 bases). CDR1 and CDR2 (germline): DFQATT, SNEGSKA (reference sequence). This CDR3 has 14 residues. Trimming cost V 5 bases and J 4 bases, with 15 bases left between them. CDR3 sequence (DNA): TGCAGTGCTGAAACGGGGAAGAAGTACAATGAGCAGTTCTTC. Its protein product is CSAETGKKYNEQFF.

This clonotype was detected ten times or more. The chain uses TRBV2 and TRBJ1-1, with TRBD1 matching over 9 bases. CDR3 length: 15 amino acids. J was trimmed by 8 bases and V by 2 bases; bases with no gene match: 9. The germline CDR1 and CDR2 sequences are SNHLY and FYNNEI. The CDR3 protein is CASSETGTGYSEAFF. CDR3 DNA sequence: TGTGCCAGCAGTGAAACCGGGACAGGGTATTCAGAAGCTTTCTTT.

This clonotype was seen a handful of times. This chain joins TRBV12-3 or TRBV12-4 and TRBJ2-1; 11 nucleotides match TRBD1. CDR3 length equals 16 residues. The V segment lost 2 bases and the J segment 9 bases; nucleotides outside the gene matches: 9. The CDR3 sequence: CASSLLRDRGSGEQFF. The CDR3 nucleotides read TGTGCCAGCAGTTTACTGCGGGACAGGGGGTCAGGTGAGCAGTTCTTC.

This clonotype appeared many times. The J gene is TRBJ2-4, the V gene TRBV11-2, with 8 positions matching TRBD2. J lost 0 bases, V lost 5 bases, and 12 bases had no gene match. This CDR3 region has 18 residues. Germline V gene data show CDR1 as SGHAT and CDR2 as FQNNGV. The CDR3 loop reads CASSPPPGLAVAKNIQYF. The CDR3 DNA sequence: TGTGCCAGCAGCCCCCCGCCTGGACTAGCCGTAGCCAAAAACATTCAGTACTTC.

The chain joins TRBV2 to TRBJ2-1; possible D gene TRBD2, 5 bases. Looked up from germline, CDR1 is SNHLY and CDR2 is FYNNEI. V was shortened by 5 bases and J by 8 bases, with 10 bases between the two germline ends. This CDR3 is built from 12 residues. The CDR3 DNA reads as TGTGCCAGCAGTAGGATTAGCGATGAGCAGTTCTTC. Its protein product is CASSRISDEQFF.

This clonotype was found many times. The chain recombines TRBV5-1 with TRBJ2-7; D may be TRBD2 (6 bases). The CDR3 extends over 15 amino acids. Per germline, CDR1 SGHRS and CDR2 YFSETQ. The ends were cut back, 6 bases at V and 2 bases at J, with 18 bases in the middle. This chain's CDR3 is CASKREAERAYEQYF. The CDR3 nucleotides read TGCGCCAGCAAGAGGGAGGCAGAGAGGGCCTACGAGCAGTACTTC.

This clonotype has more than one count but fewer than ten. The chain employs TRBV10-3 and TRBJ1-4; no clear D. The germline V gene encodes CDR1 ENHRY and CDR2 SYGVKD. The V gene lost 8 bases and the J gene lost 5 bases, with 12 bases spanning the gap. The CDR3 loop spans 13 amino acids. The CDR3, as DNA: TGTGCCATCCAAGGTGGGCAGAATGAAAAACTGTTTTTT. Protein sequence: CAIQGGQNEKLFF.

This chain links TRBV10-3 with TRBJ2-3; D remains unclear. Germline CDR1 reads ENHRY; CDR2 reads SYGVKD. There are 15 residues in the CDR3. Trimming removed 0 bases at V and 2 bases at J, with 9 bases between. CDR3: CAISESGLTTDTQYF. CDR3 bases: TGTGCCATCAGTGAGTCTGGCCTGACCACAGATACGCAGTATTTT.

The chain uses TRBV25-1 and TRBJ2-3, with D unclear. Trimming took off 7 bases at V and 6 bases at J, with 14 bases between the two ends. Germline loops: CDR1 MGHDK, CDR2 SYGVNS. The CDR3 consists of 13 residues. The CDR3 DNA sequence: TGTGCCAGCACGATGATCATGGGGGATACGCAGTATTTT. Protein: CASTMIMGDTQYF. Looking up the rest from reference TRBV25-1 and TRBJ2-3 gives the full variable domain: EADIYQTPRYLVIGTGKKITLECSQTMGHDKMYWYQQDPGMELHLIHYSYGVNSTEKGDLSSESTVSRIRTEHFPLTLESARPSHTSQYLCASTMIMGDTQYFGPGTRLTVL.

A few counts support this clonotype. The V call is TRBV20-1, the J call TRBJ2-3; 8 bases are shared with TRBD1. Germline V gives CDR1 DFQATT, CDR2 SNEGSKA (reference sequence). The CDR3 is 15 residues long. J was trimmed by 3 bases and V by 0 bases; bases with no gene match: 5. The CDR3 sequence is CSARERQGITDTQYF. DNA of the CDR3: TGCAGTGCTAGAGAACGACAGGGGATTACAGATACGCAGTATTTT.